This TCR beta chain was recorded in a study of metastatic and nonmetastatic thyroid tumors. Findings of the study overall: According to reports, the diversity of TCR beta was significantly higher in malignant thyroid tumors than in benign nodules, and this held in both blood and tumor samples.

On this clone itself: Its specificity is not known. This may come from a read error, since a much larger clone is one base off.

Study processing details: Construction of a distant-metastasis classifier for papillary thyroid cancer relied on CDR3 differences across clinicopathological groups. TCRdb re-called the PCR reads through MiXCR. The V and J calls come from TCRdb's annotation, not from the publication. The data show over 35,000 clones, around 16% seen once. Per germline, CDR1 MGHRA and CDR2 YSYEKL. The CDR3 sequence is 14 residues long. Each patient went into thyroid surgery without having received any treatment. The receptor's source is a female donor with papillary thyroid cancer or a benign thyroid nodule (not recorded which). Some clones in this sample may be carry-over from other donors' samples. The rearrangement joins TRBV4-1 to TRBJ2-6; D may be TRBD2 (6 bases). The sequenced material came from tumor tissue. In DNA, the CDR3 is TGCGCCGGCAGCCACCCCGGCGGGGTCAACGTCCTGACTTTC. It specifies CAGSHPGGVNVLTF.